One sample yielded the 31 T cell receptor beta chains listed below, sequenced in a study of OX40 agonist ivuxolimab in advanced cancers. Profiled with immunoSEQ multiplex PCR; TCRdb holds only in-frame clones, not every one. The data show 55,000 to 70,000 clones, 75% to 90% seen once. This material consisted of CD4+ or CD8+ T cells sorted from blood, taken in a trial of the OX40 agonist ivuxolimab. These receptor sequences come from an adult with an advanced solid tumor such as melanoma, head and neck, liver or kidney cancer.

A remark on this clone: The identical CDR3 is also encoded by other nucleotide sequences in the sample. V is TRBV7-2 and J is TRBJ1-5, with unresolved D. V lost 5 bases and J lost 4, with 15 bases in between. Germline CDR1 and CDR2: SGHTA and FQGNSA. This CDR3 has 15 residues. The CDR3 here is CASSALWGGNQPQHF. As DNA, the CDR3 is TGTGCCAGCAGCGCTCTTTGGGGTGGTAATCAGCCCCAGCATTTT.

This clone has a single count. The chain employs TRBV7-2 and TRBJ1-5; tentative D call: TRBD1 (6 bases). The CDR3 loop spans 15 amino acids. Trimming left V 5 bases short and J 10 bases short, with 21 bases between. In germline, CDR1 is SGHTA, CDR2 FQGNSA. In DNA, the CDR3 is TGTGCCAGCAGCGAGGAAGGGACAATCTTGCGCCCCCAGCATTTT. Protein: CASSEEGTILRPQHF.

The chain couples TRBV7-2 to TRBJ1-1, with 10 bases identical to TRBD1. CDR1 is SGHTA, CDR2 FQGNSA, per germline. The CDR3 has 16 amino acids. The trim removed 5 bases at V and 10 bases at J, leaving 16 bases unmatched. The CDR3 nucleotides are TGTGCCAGCAGCGGGCGCTTCCGGGACAGGGGTAATAGAGCTTTCTTT. It is translated as CASSGRFRDRGNRAFF.

This clone was seen only a few times. The V gene is TRBV6-6, the J gene TRBJ1-6, with 8 bases matching TRBD1. The CDR3 has 14 residues. CDR1 and CDR2 (germline): MNHNY, SVGAGI (reference sequence). With 7 bases clipped from V and 5 bases from J, the junction kept 4 bases outside the gene matches. The CDR3 spells CASTRDRNNSPLHF. CDR3 coding DNA: TGTGCCAGCACCCGGGACAGGAATAATTCACCCCTCCACTTT.

This chain joins TRBV7-3 and TRBJ2-3, with D uncertain. Germline V lookup: CDR1 SGHTA, CDR2 FQGTGA. V was clipped by 0 bases and J by 0 bases, with 7 bases between them. The CDR3 has 15 residues. Written as DNA, the CDR3 is TGTGCCAGCAGCTTAACAGTTGGGAGCACAGATACGCAGTATTTT. It codes for CASSLTVGSTDTQYF.

The CDR3 loop is CASSQAPSGSSSYNEQFF. The DNA for the CDR3 is TGCGCCAGCAGCCAAGCCCCTAGCGGGAGCAGCTCCTACAATGAGCAGTTCTTC. The chain carries TRBV4-1 and TRBJ2-1, with 10 bases aligning to TRBD2. Germline V gives CDR1 MGHRA, CDR2 YSYEKL. The trim removed 1 base at V and 0 bases at J, leaving 6 bases unmatched. CDR3 length: 18 residues.

CDR3: CASSVLQGGAAEAFF. CDR3 DNA: TGCGCCAGCAGCGTATTACAGGGCGGTGCCGCTGAAGCTTTCTTT. The chain has TRBV5-1 and TRBJ1-1, with D perhaps TRBD1 (6 bases). V was shortened by 4 bases and J by 6 bases, with 19 bases between the two germline ends. The CDR3 loop spans 15 amino acids. From germline, CDR1 is SGHRS and CDR2 YFSETQ.

The chain employs TRBV7-8 and TRBJ2-3; D gene ambiguous. This CDR3 has 13 residues. The ends were cut back, 5 bases at V and 4 bases at J, with 10 bases in the middle. The germline V gene has CDR1 SGHVS and CDR2 FQNEAQ. CDR3 nucleotides: TGTGCCAGCAGCCCCCCCCGGTCAGATACGCAGTATTTT. Amino acid sequence: CASSPPRSDTQYF.

This chain uses TRBV10-1 with TRBJ2-3; 7 nucleotides match TRBD2. CDR1 WNHNN and CDR2 SYGVQD come from the germline V gene (reference sequence). V trimming: 1 base; J trimming: 2 bases; junction bases outside the gene matches: 3. The CDR3 length is 15 residues. The CDR3 coding sequence is TGCGCCAGCAGTGAGTACGGGAGGACCACAGATACGCAGTATTTT. It codes for CASSEYGRTTDTQYF.

The V gene is TRBV7-9, the J gene TRBJ2-5; D not certain. V was pared by 3 bases and J by 5 bases, with 7 bases between. Germline V gives CDR1 SEHNR, CDR2 FQNEAQ (reference sequence). The CDR3 contains 12 residues. The CDR3 region has the DNA TGTGCCAGCAGCTTTTTATCGGAGACCCAGTACTTC. Its translation is CASSFLSETQYF.

In nucleotides, the CDR3 is TGCGCCAGCAGTGGGACTAGATCCTACAATGAGCAGTTCTTC. It yields the protein CASSGTRSYNEQFF. The chain has TRBV10-1 and TRBJ2-1, with 7 bases lining up with TRBD2. Trimming cost V 4 bases and J 1 base; bases outside gene matches: 1. The CDR3 runs to 14 residues. Germline V gene sequence: CDR1 WNHNN, CDR2 SYGVQD (reference sequence).

The rearrangement links TRBV6-5 to TRBJ2-7; D may be TRBD1 (5 bases). The CDR3 is 14 amino acids. Germline V gene lookup returns CDR1 MNHEY and CDR2 SVGAGI. V was pared by 6 bases and J by 6 bases, with 18 bases between. The CDR3 loop is CASSPTRPGPEQYF. DNA of the CDR3: TGTGCCAGCAGCCCCACGAGACCAGGGCCCGAGCAGTACTTC.

J is TRBJ1-1 and V is TRBV27; TRBD1 might be the D (5 bases). The CDR3 sequence is 13 residues long. CDR1 MNHEY and CDR2 SMNVEV come from the germline V gene (reference sequence). Trimming left V 3 bases short and J 10 bases short, with 15 bases between. The CDR3 sequence: CASSLAGLTAAFF. The CDR3, as DNA: TGTGCCAGCAGTTTGGCAGGGCTTACGGCAGCTTTCTTT.

This chain links TRBV18 with TRBJ1-2; TRBD1 agrees at 7 bases. CDR1 is KGHSH, CDR2 LQKENI, per germline. The CDR3 has 12 residues. The V gene end was trimmed by 6 bases and the J gene end by 4 bases; junction bases not matched to a gene: 2. In nucleotides, the CDR3 is TGTGCCAGCTCGCGGGACAGCTATGGCTACACCTTC. Protein sequence: CASSRDSYGYTF.

This clone appeared a single time. The chain uses TRBV5-6 and TRBJ1-5, with a possible D match to TRBD1 (5 bases). V shed 4 bases and J shed 5 bases, with 19 bases lying between them. Germline V gene lookup returns CDR1 SGHDT and CDR2 YYEEEE. CDR3 length: 16 residues. The CDR3 DNA is TGTGCCAGCAGCCTGCAGGGACGCGCGACTTATCAGCCCCAGCATTTT. It codes for CASSLQGRATYQPQHF.

This sequence joins TRBV6-5 and TRBJ1-1; D unclear. The ends were cut back, 2 bases at V and 2 bases at J, with 9 bases in the middle. Germline V lookup: CDR1 MNHEY, CDR2 SVGAGI. There are 14 residues in the CDR3. The CDR3 protein is CASSYDGINTEAFF. Here the CDR3 DNA reads TGTGCCAGCAGTTACGACGGGATAAACACTGAAGCTTTCTTT.

The chain is built from TRBV20-1 and TRBJ1-2; D perhaps matches TRBD1 (5 bases). V gave up 4 bases and J gave up 6 bases, with 9 bases separating them. The CDR3 covers 11 residues. CDR1 is DFQATT, CDR2 SNEGSKA, per germline (reference sequence). CDR3 DNA sequence: TGCAGTGCTATGTCGGGGGATGGCTACACCTTC. It specifies CSAMSGDGYTF.

This chain joins TRBV7-6 and TRBJ2-5; TRBD2 aligns across 7 bases. This CDR3 is 15 amino acids long. V dropped 1 base and J dropped 5; count of bases not matched to a gene: 7. Germline V lookup: CDR1 SGHVS, CDR2 FNYEAQ. CDR3 in amino acids: CASSLGAGAGETQYF. The CDR3 DNA is TGTGCCAGCAGCTTAGGTGCGGGAGCAGGGGAGACCCAGTACTTC.

The chain has TRBV9 and TRBJ2-1; D is perhaps TRBD1 (5 bases). Germline CDR1 and CDR2: SGDLS and YYNGEE. V shed 0 bases and J shed 7 bases, with 14 bases lying between them. CDR3 size: 15 residues. The CDR3, as DNA: TGTGCCAGCAGCGTAGACCTGGGAAAGGGGAATGAGCAGTTCTTC. Its protein product is CASSVDLGKGNEQFF.

The CDR3 reads CASRTGTGAYEQYF. Here the CDR3 DNA reads TGTGCCAGCAGGACCGGGACAGGGGCCTACGAGCAGTACTTC. The chain has TRBV28 and TRBJ2-7; TRBD1 agrees at 10 bases. This CDR3 has 14 residues. The V gene end was trimmed by 6 bases and the J gene end by 2 bases; junction bases not matched to a gene: 4. Germline assignment: CDR1 MDHEN and CDR2 SYDVKM.

The gene calls are TRBV28 and TRBJ1-1, with D hard to call. CDR3 length: 15 residues. The germline gives CDR1 MDHEN, CDR2 SYDVKM. Trimming took off 5 bases at V and 0 bases at J, with 13 bases between the two ends. The CDR3 loop reads CASSIDAVMNTEAFF. Here the CDR3 DNA reads TGTGCCAGCAGTATCGACGCGGTTATGAACACTGAAGCTTTCTTT.

In this sample, this clone turned up once. DNA of the CDR3: TGCGCCAGCAGCCAAAAGGGGCCCACTGAAGCTTTCTTT. Translating gives CASSQKGPTEAFF. The V gene is TRBV5-1, the J gene TRBJ1-1, with a possible D match to TRBD1 (5 bases). Trimming pared 4 bases from V and 4 bases from J, leaving 11 bases between. This CDR3 has 13 residues. Germline loops: CDR1 SGHRS, CDR2 YFSETQ.

This rearrangement joins TRBV6-5 to TRBJ2-5; D is ambiguous. The CDR3 is 11 amino acids. V lost 8 bases to trimming and J lost 4 bases, with 8 bases between them. Germline values: CDR1 MNHEY, CDR2 SVGAGI. The CDR3, as DNA: TGTGCCAGCGTAAAACTAGAGACCCAGTACTTC. This sequence encodes CASVKLETQYF.

This clone was recorded only once. The chain is built from TRBV5-1 and TRBJ2-1, with D unclear. The CDR3 consists of 15 residues. V was trimmed by 0 bases and J by 4 bases, leaving 11 bases between them. The germline V gene encodes CDR1 SGHRS and CDR2 YFSETQ. CDR3 DNA sequence: TGCGCCAGCAGCTTGGATCAGCTTCCATACAATGAGCAGTTCTTC. It translates to CASSLDQLPYNEQFF.

This clone was counted a single time. The CDR3 region has the DNA TGTGCCAGTAGGCGACCCGGGGATACAGATACGCAGTATTTT. Residues: CASRRPGDTDTQYF. V and J are TRBV19 and TRBJ2-3; possible D gene TRBD2, 5 bases. The CDR3 spans 14 residues. CDR1 is LNHDA and CDR2 is SQIVND in the germline V gene (reference sequence). Trimming cost V 6 bases and J 3 bases, with 13 bases left between them.

The gene calls are TRBV5-5 and TRBJ2-7, with TRBD1 identical over 10 bases. Looked up from germline, CDR1 is SGHKS and CDR2 is YYEKEE (reference sequence). The length of the CDR3 is 16 residues. V gave up 0 bases and J gave up 3 bases; unmatched junction bases: 6. CDR3 bases: TGTGCCAGCAGCTTGGGTCCGGGACAGGGGATCTACGAGCAGTACTTC. As protein: CASSLGPGQGIYEQYF. Full variable domain (outside the CDR3, taken from reference TRBV5-5 and TRBJ2-7): DAGVTQSPTHLIKTRGQQVTLRCSPISGHKSVSWYQQVLGQGPQFIFQYYEKEERGRGNFPDRFSARQFPNYSSELNVNALLLGDSALYLCASSLGPGQGIYEQYFGPGTRLTVT.

The CDR3 spells CASSSRDSLGNTGELFF. The CDR3 coding sequence is TGTGCCAGCTCATCCCGGGACAGCCTAGGGAACACCGGGGAGCTGTTTTTT. The chain uses TRBV18 and TRBJ2-2, with 7 bases identical to TRBD1. The length of the CDR3 is 17 residues. CDR1 is KGHSH, CDR2 LQKENI, per germline. V gave up 5 bases and J gave up 1 base; unmatched junction bases: 10.

V is TRBV7-2 and J is TRBJ2-5; 8 positions agree with TRBD2. With 4 bases clipped from V and 3 bases from J, the junction kept 7 bases outside the gene matches. The CDR3 consists of 15 residues. Per the germline V gene, CDR1 is SGHTA and CDR2 is FQGNSA. Here the CDR3 DNA reads TGTGCCAGCAGCTCCCAAGGTAGCGGGAAAGAGACCCAGTACTTC. Amino acid sequence: CASSSQGSGKETQYF.

The chain carries TRBV7-2 and TRBJ2-3, with 11 nucleotides matching TRBD2. This CDR3 comprises 17 residues. V was clipped by 4 bases and J by 2 bases; unmatched bases: 8. Germline values: CDR1 SGHTA, CDR2 FQGNSA. The CDR3 loop reads CASSSTLAGGNTDTQYF. CDR3 nucleotides: TGTGCCAGCAGCTCAACTCTAGCGGGGGGAAACACAGATACGCAGTATTTT.

The J gene is TRBJ1-5, the V gene TRBV18, with TRBD1 matching over 8 bases. CDR3 length equals 17 residues. CDR1 and CDR2 from the germline V gene are KGHSH and LQKENI. Unmatched junction bases numbered 6, after V lost 2 bases and J lost 0 bases. This CDR3 is CASSPGQGVLSNQPQHF. CDR3 in DNA: TGTGCCAGCTCACCAGGACAGGGAGTACTTAGCAATCAGCCCCAGCATTTT.

V gene TRBV6-5 combines with J gene TRBJ2-7; D unresolved. CDR3 length: 13 residues. CDR1 MNHEY and CDR2 SVGAGI come from the germline V gene. Between the trimmed V and J ends, which lost 0 bases and 6 bases, there was a span of 9 bases. CDR3 sequence: CASSYSESTEQYF. In DNA, the CDR3 is TGTGCCAGCAGTTACTCGGAGTCTACCGAGCAGTACTTC.